The TCR beta chain described here comes from a study of T cells in Graves' hyperthyroidism and ophthalmopathy. Study-level background: The initial diagnosis was the point when peripheral blood was collected, ahead of any treatment.

With V trimmed by 5 bases and J by 2 bases, 12 bases remained unmatched. Germline CDR1 reads MNHEY; CDR2 reads SVGEGT. The CDR3 is 17 residues long. The table lists this clonotype with many counts. Amplification targeted TCR beta CDR3 regions from RNA transcripts. The HTBI primer set drove a first-round RT-PCR of the TCR CDR3. In TCRdb, the multiplex PCR reads were re-called with MiXCR into one record per CDR3 protein. The sample yields some 760,000 distinct CDR3 sequences, about 15% seen once. The chain joins TRBV6-2 or TRBV6-3 to TRBJ2-7, with 10 bases aligning to TRBD2. This clonotype was sampled from a woman younger than 35 with Graves' hyperthyroidism. Sequencing used blood. The CDR3 is CASSRLAALAGAYEQYF. As DNA, the CDR3 is TGTGCCAGCAGTCGACTAGCCGCCCTAGCGGGGGCCTACGAGCAGTACTTC.